In this sample, the clone carrying this T cell receptor (beta chain) turned up a few times. What it binds is not known. The sample has other DNA sequences that encode this CDR3 too. The entry originates in a study of shared clonotypes between healthy human individuals. Findings and caveats of the study: Donor clonotype sharing was expected to depend on sequencing depth. Sampling used blood alone; tissue repertoires probably differ.

The CDR3 totals 14 residues. CDR1 SGHRS and CDR2 YFSETQ come from the germline V gene. Trimming took off 0 bases at V and 0 bases at J, with 6 bases between the two ends. Some clones are missing from TCRdb's copy, which holds only in-frame ones; the method was immunoSEQ multiplex PCR. This sample has about 600,000 clones, with roughly four fifths found just once. Healthy HIV-negative adults with no recent acute infections or vaccinations were recruited as donors. The origin of this receptor is a woman between 35 and 50 years old in good health. Some clones in this sample may be carry-over from other donors' samples. Source material: PBMCs. The rearrangement joins TRBV5-1 to TRBJ1-1; D is unresolved. The CDR3 loop is CASSLDGVNTEAFF. The CDR3 nucleotides read TGCGCCAGCAGCTTGGACGGAGTGAACACTGAAGCTTTCTTT.